The clone carrying this T cell receptor (beta chain) is a singleton in its sample. The data are from a study of blood T cell repertoires in COVID-19. In the study overall: Sites across the United States, Italy and Spain contributed samples from acute and convalescent COVID-19.

Germline CDR1 is LNHDA and CDR2 is SQIVND (reference sequence). The ends lost 2 bases at V and 1 base at J; junction bases unmatched: 4. CDR3 length equals 15 residues. Here immunoSEQ multiplex PCR was the method, and the copy in TCRdb shows in-frame clones only, minus some. The sample has roughly 140,000 clones; more than 75% are singletons. The sequence was collected from a woman in her 40s with acute or convalescent COVID-19. Sequencing input: peripheral blood. This chain uses TRBV19 with TRBJ1-1; 7 nucleotides match TRBD1. CDR3 loop: CASSIWTGSNTEAFF. In DNA, the CDR3 is TGTGCCAGTAGTATATGGACAGGATCGAACACTGAAGCTTTCTTT.